The 13 T cell receptor beta chains given below trace back to one sample, sequenced in a study of identical twins. TCRdb reprocessed the 5' RACE reads via MiXCR and lists one record per CDR3 protein. The table has 550,000 to 700,000 distinct CDR3 sequences, around a tenth seen once. These data also formed part of another study, on yellow fever vaccine responses in identical twins.

The sequencing sample was made of PBMCs. The receptors derive from a woman aged 18-35 years in good health.

Many counts were recorded for this clonotype. The chain is built from TRBV6-5 and TRBJ1-2; no definite D call. The V and J ends lost 0 bases and 3 bases respectively, with 8 bases between them. Germline V lookup: CDR1 MNHEY, CDR2 SVGAGI. CDR3 length equals 14 residues. CDR3: CASSYSNRYYGYTF. As DNA, the CDR3 is TGTGCCAGCAGTTACTCGAACAGATACTATGGCTACACCTTC.

V gene TRBV2 combines with J gene TRBJ2-7; D not resolved. V shed 1 base and J shed 6 bases, with 10 bases lying between them. Germline V gene sequence: CDR1 SNHLY, CDR2 FYNNEI. The CDR3 sequence is 13 residues long. CDR3 coding DNA: TGTGCCAGCAGTGAAGGACTCGGCCTCGAGCAGTACTTC. Amino acid sequence: CASSEGLGLEQYF. The full variable domain, its missing parts supplied by reference TRBV2 and TRBJ2-7, is EPEVTQTPSHQVTQMGQEVILRCVPISNHLYFYWYRQILGQKVEFLVSFYNNEISEKSEIFDDQFSVERPDGSNFTLKIRSTKLEDSAMYFCASSEGLGLEQYFGPGTRLTVT.

This clonotype came up many times. The chain couples TRBV28 to TRBJ2-1; a weak D match, TRBD2 (5 bases). Trimming left V 6 bases short and J 10 bases short, with 10 bases between. Germline CDR1 reads MDHEN; CDR2 reads SYDVKM. The CDR3 runs to 11 residues. CDR3 sequence (DNA): TGTGCCAGCAGCTATCGACTAGAGCAGTTCTTC. It yields the protein CASSYRLEQFF.

This clonotype was picked up many times. V is TRBV6-4 and J is TRBJ2-5, with D tentatively TRBD1 (5 bases). The CDR3 runs to 15 residues. CDR1 and CDR2 from the germline V gene are MRHNA and SNTAGT. V was shortened by 5 bases and J by 3 bases, with 16 bases between the two germline ends. In DNA, the CDR3 is TGTGCCAGCAGTAAGGGGAACGCCAAGGAAGAGACCCAGTACTTC. Protein product: CASSKGNAKEETQYF.

In its sample, this clonotype was seen a few times. V is TRBV2 and J is TRBJ2-1; the match to TRBD2 covers 7 bases. The CDR3 runs to 17 residues. Germline V gives CDR1 SNHLY, CDR2 FYNNEI. The ends lost 4 bases at V and 3 bases at J; junction bases unmatched: 12. CDR3 DNA: TGTGCCAGCAGTGTTGTACGAGGGACTACAGGCTACAATGAGCAGTTCTTC. As protein: CASSVVRGTTGYNEQFF.

This clonotype was seen only a few times. The J gene is TRBJ2-6, the V gene TRBV28, with 12 bases matching TRBD1. The CDR3 consists of 17 residues. Germline values: CDR1 MDHEN, CDR2 SYDVKM. The junction had 3 bases not matched to a gene; V was cut back by 6 bases and J by 0 bases. CDR3 sequence reads: CASRGQGAPSGANVLTF. The CDR3 coding sequence is TGTGCCAGCAGGGGACAGGGGGCTCCCTCTGGGGCCAACGTCCTGACTTTC.

The table lists this clonotype with many counts. The V gene is TRBV7-2, the J gene TRBJ2-3, with D perhaps TRBD2 (5 bases). This CDR3 region has 15 residues. Trimming took off 1 base at V and 2 bases at J, with 10 bases between the two ends. Germline CDR1 SGHTA, CDR2 FQGNSA. The CDR3 here is CASSLVWEFTDTQYF. The DNA of the CDR3 is TGTGCCAGCAGCTTAGTATGGGAGTTCACAGATACGCAGTATTTT.

In this sample, this clonotype turned up many times. The chain links TRBV6-1 to TRBJ2-5, with a weak D call TRBD2 (5 bases). The CDR3 is 14 amino acids. Trimming cost V 7 bases and J 2 bases, with 14 bases left between them. CDR1 MNHNS and CDR2 SASEGT come from the germline V gene. The CDR3 region is CASIGLARQETQYF. The CDR3 DNA reads TGTGCCAGCATCGGTCTAGCACGACAAGAGACCCAGTACTTC.

This clonotype appeared once. The rearrangement links TRBV7-3 to TRBJ2-5; maybe TRBD2 (6 bases). The V end was cut by 2 bases, the J end by 7 bases, with 23 bases between. In germline, CDR1 is SGHTA, CDR2 FQGTGA. CDR3 length equals 17 residues. The DNA of the CDR3 is TGTGCCAGCAGCTTAGCCCCCCAGGACTACATACAGTCGACCCAGTACTTC. This gives the protein CASSLAPQDYIQSTQYF.

This clonotype occurred many times. The chain carries TRBV7-9 and TRBJ1-4, with D possibly being TRBD1 (5 bases). The CDR3 sequence is 15 residues long. CDR1 and CDR2 from the germline V gene are SEHNR and FQNEAQ (reference sequence). Trimming stripped 1 base from V and 3 bases from J, with 9 bases between. The CDR3 bases are TGTGCCAGCAGCTTAGGACAGTCTTCTAATGAAAAACTGTTTTTT. This codes for CASSLGQSSNEKLFF.

Only a few counts were recorded for this clonotype. CDR3 sequence reads: CAIRGPGQKIDEQFF. The DNA for the CDR3 is TGTGCCATCAGGGGTCCGGGACAGAAGATCGATGAGCAGTTCTTC. This rearrangement joins TRBV10-3 to TRBJ2-1; 7 bases match TRBD1. Germline CDR1 ENHRY, CDR2 SYGVKD. This CDR3 comprises 15 residues. Unmatched junction bases numbered 13, after V lost 6 bases and J lost 8 bases.

This clonotype was seen more than once but under ten times. This rearrangement joins TRBV19 to TRBJ1-5; D is perhaps TRBD1 (6 bases). CDR1 LNHDA and CDR2 SQIVND come from the germline V gene (reference sequence). The CDR3 length is 13 residues. Trimming left V 4 bases short and J 7 bases short, with 11 bases between. In nucleotides, the CDR3 is TGTGCCAGTAGTACAGGGGTAGCCCAGCCCCAGCATTTT. Amino acid sequence: CASSTGVAQPQHF.

The V and J genes are TRBV18 and TRBJ2-1; 11 bases are a match to TRBD2. Germline-derived CDR1 and CDR2 are KGHSH and LQKENI. V lost 5 bases, J lost 7 bases, and 10 bases stayed unmatched. The CDR3 totals 16 residues. CDR3 region: CASSSLAGGVKNEQFF. The CDR3 DNA sequence: TGTGCCAGCTCATCCCTAGCGGGGGGCGTCAAGAATGAGCAGTTCTTC.